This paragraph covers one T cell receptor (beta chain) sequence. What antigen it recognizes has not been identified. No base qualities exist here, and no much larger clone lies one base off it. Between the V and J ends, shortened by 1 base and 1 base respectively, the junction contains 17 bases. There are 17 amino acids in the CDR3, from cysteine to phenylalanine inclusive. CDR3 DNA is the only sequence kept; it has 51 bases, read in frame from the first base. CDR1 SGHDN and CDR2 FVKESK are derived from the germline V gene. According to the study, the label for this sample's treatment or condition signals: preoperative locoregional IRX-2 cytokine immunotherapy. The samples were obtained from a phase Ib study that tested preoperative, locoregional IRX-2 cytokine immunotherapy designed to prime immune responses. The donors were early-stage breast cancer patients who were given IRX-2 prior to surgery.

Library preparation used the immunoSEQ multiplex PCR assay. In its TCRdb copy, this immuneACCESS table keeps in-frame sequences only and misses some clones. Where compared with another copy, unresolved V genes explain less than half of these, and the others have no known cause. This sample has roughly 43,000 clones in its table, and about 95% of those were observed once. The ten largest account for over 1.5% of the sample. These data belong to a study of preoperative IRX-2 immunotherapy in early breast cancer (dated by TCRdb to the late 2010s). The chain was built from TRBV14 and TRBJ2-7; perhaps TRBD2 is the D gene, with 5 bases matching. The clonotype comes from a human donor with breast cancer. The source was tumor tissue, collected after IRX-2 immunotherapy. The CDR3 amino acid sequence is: CASSQGVNGVDSYEQYF. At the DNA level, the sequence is TGTGCCAGCAGCCAAGGAGTCAACGGGGTCGATTCCTACGAGCAGTACTTC.